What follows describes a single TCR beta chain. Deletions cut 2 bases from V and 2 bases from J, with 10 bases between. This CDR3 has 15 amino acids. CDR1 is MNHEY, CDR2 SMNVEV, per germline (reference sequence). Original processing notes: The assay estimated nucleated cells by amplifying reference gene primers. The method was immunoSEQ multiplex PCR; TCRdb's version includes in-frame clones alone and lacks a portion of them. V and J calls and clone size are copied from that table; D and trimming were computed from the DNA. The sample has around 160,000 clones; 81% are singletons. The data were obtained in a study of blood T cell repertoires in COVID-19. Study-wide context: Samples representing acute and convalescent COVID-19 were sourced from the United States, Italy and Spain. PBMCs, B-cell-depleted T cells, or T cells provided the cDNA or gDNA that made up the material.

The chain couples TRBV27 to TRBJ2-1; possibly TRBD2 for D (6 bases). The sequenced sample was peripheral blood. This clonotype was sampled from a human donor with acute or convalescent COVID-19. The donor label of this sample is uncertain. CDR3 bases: TGTGCCAGCAGTTTAGGGGGGAATCCCTACAATGAGCAGTTCTTC. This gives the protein CASSLGGNPYNEQFF.